The entry that follows covers one T cell receptor (beta chain) sequence. Sequencing used immunoSEQ multiplex PCR; TCRdb keeps in-frame clones, though not all of them. The table shows approximately 63,000 clones, with more than 60% occurring only once. Time point here: baseline pretreatment blood. Specified treatment: 15 Gy SBRT to primary tumor, nephrectomy 4 weeks later. The data were taken from a study of radiation and T cells in renal cell carcinoma. This CDR3 contains 15 residues. Germline lookup yields CDR1 SGHTA and CDR2 FQGNSA. V dropped 5 bases and J dropped 2 bases, with 14 bases sitting between them.

The sample here was blood, taken from a patient whose treatment included radiotherapy and nephrectomy. The receptor comes from a man in his sixties with renal cell carcinoma. The V call is TRBV7-2, the J call TRBJ2-3; D may match TRBD1 or TRBD2 (6 bases each). CDR3 loop: CASSPGGGPTDTQYF. The CDR3 DNA reads TGTGCCAGCAGCCCAGGAGGGGGGCCCACAGATACGCAGTATTTT.